The 13 T cell receptor beta chains below come from one sample, sequenced in a study of blood T cell repertoires in COVID-19. Clones were read by immunoSEQ multiplex PCR, and TCRdb kept only the in-frame ones, dropping some. The table has under 200,000 clones, around 84% seen once. Sequencing input: peripheral blood. The receptors stem from a woman aged 80 or older with acute or convalescent COVID-19.

V gene TRBV4-3 combines with J gene TRBJ1-2; a possible D gene is TRBD1 (6 bases). Germline V gene lookup returns CDR1 LGHNA and CDR2 YSLEER. V shed 4 bases and J shed 2 bases, with 8 bases lying between them. The CDR3 has 13 amino acids. The CDR3 region is CASSPQGNYGYTF. CDR3 DNA: TGCGCCAGCAGCCCCCAGGGGAACTATGGCTACACCTTC.

The rearrangement uses TRBV12-3 or TRBV12-4 and TRBJ2-5; no clear D. V was shortened by 3 bases and J by 3 bases, with 2 bases between the two germline ends. The CDR3 loop spans 11 amino acids. The DNA for the CDR3 is TGTGCCAGCAGTTTCGAAGAGACCCAGTACTTC. Translating gives CASSFEETQYF.

The CDR3 nucleotides are TGTGCCAGCAGAATGGGACTAGCGGGAGGGGGGAGCTCCTACAATGAGCAGTTCTTC. This encodes CASRMGLAGGGSSYNEQFF. The chain couples TRBV7-2 to TRBJ2-1; 16 bases fit TRBD2. J was trimmed by 0 bases and V by 6 bases; bases with no gene match: 8. Germline V CDR1 and CDR2: SGHTA, FQGNSA. The CDR3 extends over 19 amino acids.

This chain links TRBV28 with TRBJ2-7; D is unresolved. CDR1 is MDHEN and CDR2 is SYDVKM in the germline V gene. V was clipped by 2 bases and J by 0 bases, with 14 bases between them. This CDR3 is 16 amino acids long. CDR3 DNA sequence: TGTGCCAGCAGTTTAGTTTCCAGCGCACACTCCTACGAGCAGTACTTC. Protein: CASSLVSSAHSYEQYF.

The CDR3 spells CASRTSGSDTQYF. The DNA for the CDR3 is TGTGCCAGCAGGACTAGCGGGAGCGATACGCAGTATTTT. The chain carries TRBV6-5 and TRBJ2-3; 12 bases map to TRBD2. The CDR3 is 13 amino acids. Unmatched junction bases numbered 1, after V lost 6 bases and J lost 6 bases. Germline assignment: CDR1 MNHEY and CDR2 SVGAGI.

The chain combines TRBV30 with TRBJ2-3; the D gene is possibly TRBD1 (5 bases). The CDR3 is made up of 15 amino acids. V lost 4 bases and J 0 bases, leaving 14 bases between the germline ends. In germline, CDR1 is GTSNPN, CDR2 SVGIG (reference sequence). The CDR3 nucleotides read TGTGCCTGGATTCCAGGGTATACTAGCACAGATACGCAGTATTTT. Protein sequence: CAWIPGYTSTDTQYF. Filled out from reference TRBV30 and TRBJ2-3, the complete variable domain reads SQTIHQWPATLVQPVGSPLSLECTVEGTSNPNLYWYRQAAGRGLQLLFYSVGIGQISSEVPQNLSASRPQDRQFILSSKKLLLSDSGFYLCAWIPGYTSTDTQYFGPGTRLTVL.

This chain joins TRBV4-1 and TRBJ2-4; D might be TRBD2 (6 bases). Germline CDR1 and CDR2: MGHRA and YSYEKL. The V end was cut by 1 base, the J end by 9 bases, with 16 bases between. This CDR3 has 15 amino acids. CDR3 bases: TGCGCCAGCAGCCAAGCGGAAGGAGGAGGGGTCATTCAGTACTTC. Its protein is CASSQAEGGGVIQYF.

The CDR3 DNA follows: TGTGCCAGCAGTTTATCGGTAGCGGGGGGCTACGAGCAGTACTTC. Its protein is CASSLSVAGGYEQYF. The chain uses TRBV28 and TRBJ2-7; TRBD2 matches 10 bases. Trimming took 1 base from V and 3 from J; bases not matched to a gene: 3. CDR1 MDHEN and CDR2 SYDVKM come from the germline V gene. The CDR3 loop spans 15 amino acids.

The chain is built from TRBV3-1 (or the pseudogene TRBV3-2) and TRBJ2-5; D is possibly TRBD1 (6 bases). CDR3 length equals 15 residues. In germline, CDR1 is LGHDT, CDR2 YNNKEL (reference sequence). V lost 1 base and J lost 5, with 14 bases in between. The CDR3 loop reads CASSQGVGARETQYF. Here the CDR3 DNA reads TGTGCCAGCAGCCAAGGGGTGGGGGCGCGGGAGACCCAGTACTTC.

The chain has TRBV10-1 and TRBJ2-7; 7 positions agree with TRBD1. This CDR3 comprises 12 residues. Germline CDR1 WNHNN, CDR2 SYGVQD (reference sequence). J was trimmed by 0 bases and V by 11 bases; bases with no gene match: 4. The CDR3 nucleotides read TGCGCCGACCGGGACAGCTCCTACGAGCAGTACTTC. Its translation is CADRDSSYEQYF.

The V and J genes are TRBV4-1 and TRBJ1-5; D remains unclear. The V end lost 0 bases, the J end lost 4 bases, and 7 bases lay between the germline ends. This CDR3 is 14 amino acids long. CDR1 and CDR2 from the germline V gene are MGHRA and YSYEKL. The CDR3: CASSQESPNQPQHF. CDR3 DNA sequence: TGCGCCAGCAGCCAAGAGTCCCCTAATCAGCCCCAGCATTTT.

The chain joins TRBV19 to TRBJ1-5; D may be TRBD1 (6 bases). CDR1 and CDR2 from the germline V gene are LNHDA and SQIVND (reference sequence). Trimming removed 6 bases at V and 4 bases at J, with 13 bases between. The CDR3 sequence is 14 residues long. CDR3 loop: CASRFVQGNQPQHF. CDR3 DNA sequence: TGTGCCAGTAGGTTTGTCCAGGGGAATCAGCCCCAGCATTTT.

V and J are TRBV19 and TRBJ1-5; D remains ambiguous. V lost 5 bases, J lost 7 bases, and 18 bases lay in between. CDR3 length: 15 amino acids. Germline-derived CDR1 and CDR2 are LNHDA and SQIVND (reference sequence). In DNA form, the CDR3 reads TGTGCCAGTAGTCTCCAGTTTCGGGTTTGGCAGCCCCAGCATTTT. This sequence encodes CASSLQFRVWQPQHF.